The sequence of this TCR beta chain was determined in a study of beta chain features in type 1 diabetes. Per germline, CDR1 SQVTM and CDR2 ANQGSEA. The CDR3 extends over 15 amino acids. Trimming left V 8 bases short and J 4 bases short, with 21 bases between. This clone came up a few times. Its antigen is unknown. The study reverse transcribed the entire isolated RNA, so it sequenced expressed TCRB transcripts. Reads from naive, central memory and regulatory T cell samples averaged around 3.5 million. Sequencing was performed with immunoSEQ multiplex PCR; in TCRdb, only in-frame clones are kept and a portion is missing. The sample lists 970,000 or so clones, around a sixth seen once, with around 0.02% in the top ten. Study-wide findings and caveats: At VDJ recombination sites, type 1 diabetes patients had fewer insertions and more deleted nucleotides. Healthy donors had naive, central memory and Treg TCRB repertoires that appeared less similar than those seen among patients.

Without exception, sorted populations had purity beyond 95%. V usage is TRBV29-1 and J usage is TRBJ2-1; D gene ambiguous. The sequence came from a woman between 18 and 29 years old in good health. The sequencing input was naive CD4+ T cells from blood. CDR3 residues: CSPRPITRMYNEQFF. CDR3 DNA sequence: TGCAGCCCTCGCCCAATTACTCGAATGTACAATGAGCAGTTCTTC.